The entry that follows covers one T cell receptor (beta chain) sequence. Its target is not known. This sample is part of a study of cytomegalovirus exposure and HLA in healthy donors. Overall study results and limits: Some V segments, including TRBV6-2 and TRBV6-3, were excluded as indistinguishable. It was likely that a cluster of highly shared sequence variants was a sequencing artifact. One variant, a missense change in DCLRE1C, was linked in a later analysis to TCR beta V- and J-gene trimming.

Primers included in the PCR were 60 Vbeta and 13 Jbeta primers. The method was immunoSEQ multiplex PCR; TCRdb's version includes in-frame clones alone and lacks a portion of them. Among some 140,000 clones listed, around 10% were seen once. Germline loops: CDR1 SGHRS, CDR2 YFSETQ. The CDR3 is made up of 17 amino acids. Unmatched junction bases numbered 6, after V lost 0 bases and J lost 3 bases. This chain uses TRBV5-1 with TRBJ2-2, with 9 bases matching TRBD2. The TCR sequence derives from a woman aged 40 to 49 in good health and CMV-seropositive. The sample was PBMCs. In nucleotides, the CDR3 is TGCGCCAGCAGCTTGGCCAGCGGGGGGCTTTACACCGGGGAGCTGTTTTTT. Amino acids: CASSLASGGLYTGELFF.